This TCR beta chain was captured by sequencing in a study of shared clonotypes between healthy human individuals (dated by TCRdb to the early 2020s). Context from the whole study: Two women and three men aged 18 to 49 years were included in the cohort. For each donor, CD4 naive and CD4 memory were each run on three plates, CD8 naive on two plates, and CD8 memory on one plate. Blood TCR repertoires of a handful of healthy adults were deeply sequenced to estimate repertoire size and the extent of clonotype sharing between individuals. To increase sequencing depth and limit assay-specific biases, TCR repertoire library preparation and sequencing were carried out by different laboratories using diverse techniques. Per donor, leukapheresis produced somewhere between about 0.8 and 9 billion PBMCs. The paper's findings and limits, for the study overall: Compared with non-shared clonotypes, the clonotypes found in all four sorted-subset donors had higher generation probabilities. The small number of donors limited the genetic and exposure-history diversity represented. Incomplete sequencing was indicated by rarefaction of sorted-subset datasets, despite the large sequencing depth. Naive subsets generally had larger estimated clonotype richness than memory subsets did. Sampling was limited to blood, and TCR repertoires in tissue likely differ from TCR repertoires in blood. Pairwise subsampling indicated that sequencing depth was expected to affect the degree of clonotype sharing among donors. Sharing across several donors was observed for 5% to 6.5% of naive CD4, under 4% of naive CD8, over 2% of memory CD4, and about 0.39% of memory CD8 clonotypes.

The donors were healthy, HIV-negative adults with no recently reported acute infections or vaccinations. All donors were Caucasian adults living in Nashville, Tennessee, USA. CD4+ T cells were enriched through magnetic negative selection, after which naive cells were positively selected on CD45RA and the remaining negative fraction served as the memory subset. Blood was obtained by leukapheresis, after which PBMCs were separated by Ficoll-Histopaque density gradient centrifugation and cryopreserved in liquid nitrogen vapor phase. Analytical flow cytometry was used to check the purity and quantity of every magnetically sorted T cell population. Genomic DNA was isolated from every sorted fraction and measured by UV absorbance on a Nanodrop 2000c. In the case of this clone: Its cognate antigen has yet to be identified. Base qualities are not recorded, but no much larger clone differs from it by a single base.

Trimming at the junction amounts to 6 bases on V and 1 base on J, and the germline ends lie 14 bases apart. The CDR3 measures 15 amino acids from cysteine to phenylalanine. The CDR3 DNA has 45 bases and is translated from base 1. The CDR1 and CDR2 encoded by the germline V gene are ENHRY and SYGVKD. TCR CDR3 regions were amplified from genomic DNA by multiplex PCR using the deep immunoSEQ assay. Extracted genomic DNA from each cell subset was spread evenly across all wells of several immunoSEQ 96-well plates, with each plate serving as a replicate. Each replicate PCR for sorted subsets received roughly 0.2 ug genomic DNA, equal to about 30,000 T cell genomes. Purified libraries were measured with a Qubit 3.0 fluorometer, size-checked on a Bioanalyzer 2100, and measured again with the KAPA Library Quantification kit. Each immunoSEQ 96-well plate was sequenced on its own single-read 150-cycle Illumina NextSeq 550 flow cell. The paper's data handling went like this. Because the immunoSEQ output held only junctional sequences and lacked quality scores, the filtering could not match the filtering applied to full-length reads. To assign V/J genes and CDR3, sequences were annotated using PyIR, a Python wrapper for IgBLAST v1.9, with IMGT germline references. Any read was removed if the V/J assignment was weak (E-value above 1e-6), the CDR3 was missing, or the read contained stop codons, out-of-frame junctions, or ambiguous translated residues. V3J clonotypes were defined as sequences sharing the same inferred V gene, J gene, and CDR3 amino acid sequence. The percentage overlap between two repertoires was calculated by dividing the number of shared unique clonotypes by the size of the smaller repertoire. RTK rarefaction, the Chao1 estimator, and Recon v2.1 estimates of unobserved clonotypes were used to assess repertoire richness. Generation probabilities for all TCRbeta clonotypes obtained by the gDNA method from four donors were computed using OLGA. TCRdb mirrors the immuneACCESS table, restricted to in-frame sequences. Some clones are absent from its copies; in checked studies, under half trace to an unresolved V gene, and the reason for the others is unknown. Clone size and V and J calls were adopted from that table, with D and trimming inferred from the DNA. This sample gives millions of clones in total; roughly 94% of them show up just once. Roughly 0.13% of the sample goes to the ten largest clones.

The rearranged segments are TRBV10-3 and TRBJ2-3; no D segment can be confidently identified. The TCR was taken from a man between 18 and 35 years old in good health. Sequencing was done on a sample of naive CD4+ T cells sorted from blood. The cell subset or site tag for this specimen amounts to: CD45RA+ positively selected. The sequence in DNA is TGTGCCATCAGCCCCGTCGAGGCGGGCACAGATACGCAGTATTTT. Protein translation: CAISPVEAGTDTQYF.